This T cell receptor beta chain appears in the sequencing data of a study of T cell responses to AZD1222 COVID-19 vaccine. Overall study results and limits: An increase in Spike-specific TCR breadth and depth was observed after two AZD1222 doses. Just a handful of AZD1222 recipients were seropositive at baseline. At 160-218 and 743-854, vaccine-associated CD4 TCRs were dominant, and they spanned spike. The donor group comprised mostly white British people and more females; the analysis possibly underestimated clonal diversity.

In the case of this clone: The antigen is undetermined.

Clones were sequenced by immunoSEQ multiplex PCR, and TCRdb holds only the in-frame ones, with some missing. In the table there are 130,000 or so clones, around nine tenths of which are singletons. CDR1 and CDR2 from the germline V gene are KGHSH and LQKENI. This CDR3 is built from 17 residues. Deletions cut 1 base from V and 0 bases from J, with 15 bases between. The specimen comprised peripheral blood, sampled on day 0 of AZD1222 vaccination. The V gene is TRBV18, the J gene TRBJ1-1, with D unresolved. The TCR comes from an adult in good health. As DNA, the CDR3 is TGTGCCAGCTCACCACGGACCCCGGGGAGTATGAACACTGAAGCTTTCTTT. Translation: CASSPRTPGSMNTEAFF. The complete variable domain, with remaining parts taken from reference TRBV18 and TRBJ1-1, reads NAGVMQNPRHLVRRRGQEARLRCSPMKGHSHVYWYRQLPEEGLKFMVYLQKENIIDESGMPKERFSAEFPKEGPSILRIQQVVRGDSAAYFCASSPRTPGSMNTEAFFGQGTRLTVV.